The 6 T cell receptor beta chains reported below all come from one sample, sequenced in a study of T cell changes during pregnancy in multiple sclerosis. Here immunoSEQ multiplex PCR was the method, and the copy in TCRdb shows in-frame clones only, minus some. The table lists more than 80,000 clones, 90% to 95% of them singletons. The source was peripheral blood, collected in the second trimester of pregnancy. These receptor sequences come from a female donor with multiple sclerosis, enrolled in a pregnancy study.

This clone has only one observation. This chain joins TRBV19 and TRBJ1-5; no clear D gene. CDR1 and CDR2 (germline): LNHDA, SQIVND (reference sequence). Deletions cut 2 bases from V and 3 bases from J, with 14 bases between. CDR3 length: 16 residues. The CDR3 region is CASSILPEGVNQPQHF. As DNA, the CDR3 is TGTGCCAGTAGTATACTCCCTGAGGGCGTCAATCAGCCCCAGCATTTT.

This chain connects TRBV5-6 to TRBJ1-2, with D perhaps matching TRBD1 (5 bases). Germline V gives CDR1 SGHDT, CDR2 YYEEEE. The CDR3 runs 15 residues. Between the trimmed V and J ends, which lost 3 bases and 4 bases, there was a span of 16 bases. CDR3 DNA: TGTGCCAGCAGCTGGGAGGGGTCTTCACCCTATGGCTACACCTTC. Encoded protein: CASSWEGSSPYGYTF.

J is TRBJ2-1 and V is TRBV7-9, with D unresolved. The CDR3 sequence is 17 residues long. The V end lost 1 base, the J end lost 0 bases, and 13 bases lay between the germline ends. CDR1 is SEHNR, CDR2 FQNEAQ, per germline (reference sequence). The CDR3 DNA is TGTGCCAGCAGCTTAGGGAGACTTACCTCCTCCTACAATGAGCAGTTCTTC. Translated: CASSLGRLTSSYNEQFF. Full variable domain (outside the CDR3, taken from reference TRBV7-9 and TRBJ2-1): DTGVSQNPRHKITKRGQNVTFRCDPISEHNRLYWYRQTLGQGPEFLTYFQNEAQLEKSRLLSDRFSAERPKGSFSTLEIQRTEQGDSAMYLCASSLGRLTSSYNEQFFGPGTRLTVL.

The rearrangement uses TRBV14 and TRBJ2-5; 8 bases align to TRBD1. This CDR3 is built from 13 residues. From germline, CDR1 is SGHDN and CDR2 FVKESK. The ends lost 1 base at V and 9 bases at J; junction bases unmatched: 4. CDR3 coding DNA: TGTGCCAGCAGCCAAGGGACAGGGTACCCCCAGTACTTC. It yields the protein CASSQGTGYPQYF. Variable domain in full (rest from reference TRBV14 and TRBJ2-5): EAGVTQFPSHSVIEKGQTVTLRCDPISGHDNLYWYRRVMGKEIKFLLHFVKESKQDESGMPNNRFLAERTGGTYSTLKVQPAELEDSGVYFCASSQGTGYPQYFGPGTRLLVL.

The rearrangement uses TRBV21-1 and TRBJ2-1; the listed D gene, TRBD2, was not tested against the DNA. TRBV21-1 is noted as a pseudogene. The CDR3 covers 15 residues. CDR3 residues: CASSIPSGRDNEQFF. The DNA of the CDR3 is TGTGCCAGCAGCATCCCTAGCGGGAGGGACAATGAGCAGTTCTTC.

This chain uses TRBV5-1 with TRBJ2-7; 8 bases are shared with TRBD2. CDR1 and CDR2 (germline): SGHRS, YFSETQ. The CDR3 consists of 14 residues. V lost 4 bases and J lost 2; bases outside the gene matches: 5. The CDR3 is CASSEGGLAYEQYF. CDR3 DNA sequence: TGCGCCAGCAGCGAGGGGGGACTAGCCTACGAGCAGTACTTC.